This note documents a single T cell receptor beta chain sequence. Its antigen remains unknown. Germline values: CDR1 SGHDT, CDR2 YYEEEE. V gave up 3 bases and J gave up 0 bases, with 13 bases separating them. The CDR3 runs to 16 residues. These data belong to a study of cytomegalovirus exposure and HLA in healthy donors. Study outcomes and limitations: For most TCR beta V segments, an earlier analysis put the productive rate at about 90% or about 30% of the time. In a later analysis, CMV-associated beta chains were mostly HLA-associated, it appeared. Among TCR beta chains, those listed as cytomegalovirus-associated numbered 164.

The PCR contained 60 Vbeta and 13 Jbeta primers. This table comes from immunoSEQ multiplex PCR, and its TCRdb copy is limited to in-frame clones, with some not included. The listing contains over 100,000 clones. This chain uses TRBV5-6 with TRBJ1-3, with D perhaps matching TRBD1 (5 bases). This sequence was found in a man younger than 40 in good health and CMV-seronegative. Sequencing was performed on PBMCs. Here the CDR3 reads CASSSRQRSSGNTIYF. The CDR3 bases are TGTGCCAGCAGCTCCAGACAGCGCTCCTCTGGAAACACCATATATTTT.